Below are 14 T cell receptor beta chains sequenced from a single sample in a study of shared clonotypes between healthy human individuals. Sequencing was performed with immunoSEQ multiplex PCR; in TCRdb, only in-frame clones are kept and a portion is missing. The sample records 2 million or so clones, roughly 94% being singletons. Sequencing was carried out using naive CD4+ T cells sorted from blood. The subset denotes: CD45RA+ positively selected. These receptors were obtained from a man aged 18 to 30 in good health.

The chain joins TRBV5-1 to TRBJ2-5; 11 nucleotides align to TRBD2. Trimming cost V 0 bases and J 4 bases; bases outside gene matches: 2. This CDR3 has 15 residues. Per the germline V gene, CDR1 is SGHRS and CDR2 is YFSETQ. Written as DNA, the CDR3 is TGCGCCAGCAGCTTGGGACTAGCGGGGTTAGAGACCCAGTACTTC. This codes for CASSLGLAGLETQYF. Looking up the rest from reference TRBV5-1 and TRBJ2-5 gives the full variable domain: KAGVTQTPRYLIKTRGQQVTLSCSPISGHRSVSWYQQTPGQGLQFLFEYFSETQRNKGNFPGRFSGRQFSNSRSEMNVSTLELGDSALYLCASSLGLAGLETQYFGPGTRLLVL.

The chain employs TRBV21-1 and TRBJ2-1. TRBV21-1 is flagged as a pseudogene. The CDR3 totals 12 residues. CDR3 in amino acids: CASSKENNEQFF. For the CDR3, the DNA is TGTGCCAGCAGCAAAGAAAACAATGAGCAGTTCTTC.

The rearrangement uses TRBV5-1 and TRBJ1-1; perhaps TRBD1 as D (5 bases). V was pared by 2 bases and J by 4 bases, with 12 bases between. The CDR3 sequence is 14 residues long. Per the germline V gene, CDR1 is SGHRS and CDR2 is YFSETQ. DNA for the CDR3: TGCGCCAGCAGCTTTGACAGAGGACGCACTGAAGCTTTCTTT. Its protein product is CASSFDRGRTEAFF.

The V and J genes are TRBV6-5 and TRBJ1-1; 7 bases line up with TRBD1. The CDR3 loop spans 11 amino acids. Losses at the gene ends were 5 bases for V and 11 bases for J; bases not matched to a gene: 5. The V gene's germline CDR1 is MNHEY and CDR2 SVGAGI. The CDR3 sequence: CASSKTGHAFF. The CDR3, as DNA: TGTGCCAGCAGTAAGACAGGGCATGCTTTCTTT.

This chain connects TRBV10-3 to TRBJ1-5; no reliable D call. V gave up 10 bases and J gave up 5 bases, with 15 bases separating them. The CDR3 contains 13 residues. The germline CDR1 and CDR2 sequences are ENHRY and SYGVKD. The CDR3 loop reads CATCPREYQPQHF. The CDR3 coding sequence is TGTGCCACCTGCCCCCGGGAGTATCAGCCCCAGCATTTT.

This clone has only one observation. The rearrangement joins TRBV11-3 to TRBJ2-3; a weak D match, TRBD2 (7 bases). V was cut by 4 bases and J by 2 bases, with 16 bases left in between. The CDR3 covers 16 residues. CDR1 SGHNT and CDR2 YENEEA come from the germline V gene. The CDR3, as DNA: TGTGCCAGCAGCTCCAGGAGGGGGGGAAACACAGATACGCAGTATTTT. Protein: CASSSRRGGNTDTQYF.

The CDR3 region is CASSQDWAEDTQYF. The CDR3 bases are TGCGCCAGCAGCCAAGATTGGGCAGAAGATACGCAGTATTTT. The J gene is TRBJ2-3, the V gene TRBV4-3; D gene ambiguous. The CDR3 is 14 amino acids. From germline, CDR1 is LGHNA and CDR2 YSLEER. V was cut by 0 bases and J by 5 bases, with 9 bases left in between.

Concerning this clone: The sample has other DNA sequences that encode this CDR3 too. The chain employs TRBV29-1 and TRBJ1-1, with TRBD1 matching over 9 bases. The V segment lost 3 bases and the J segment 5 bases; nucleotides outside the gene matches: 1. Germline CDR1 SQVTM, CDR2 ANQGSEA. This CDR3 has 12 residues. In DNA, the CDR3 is TGCAGCGTTGACGACAGGGGGACTGAAGCTTTCTTT. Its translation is CSVDDRGTEAFF. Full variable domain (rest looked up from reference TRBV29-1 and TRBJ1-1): SAVISQKPSRDICQRGTSLTIQCQVDSQVTMMFWYRQQPGQSLTLIATANQGSEATYESGFVIDKFPISRPNLTFSTLTVSNMSPEDSSIYLCSVDDRGTEAFFGQGTRLTVV.

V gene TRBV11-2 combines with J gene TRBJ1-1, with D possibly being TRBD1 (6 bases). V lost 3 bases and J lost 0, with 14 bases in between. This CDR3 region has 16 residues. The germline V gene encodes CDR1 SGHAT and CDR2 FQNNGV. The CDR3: CASSFNPRGMNTEAFF. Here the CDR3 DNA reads TGTGCCAGCAGCTTCAACCCCAGGGGAATGAACACTGAAGCTTTCTTT.

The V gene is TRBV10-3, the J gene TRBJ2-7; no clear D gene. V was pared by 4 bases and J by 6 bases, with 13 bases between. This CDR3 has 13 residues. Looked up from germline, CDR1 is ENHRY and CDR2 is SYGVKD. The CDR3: CAISVNFSGEQYF. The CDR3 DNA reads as TGTGCCATCAGTGTTAACTTTTCGGGCGAGCAGTACTTC.

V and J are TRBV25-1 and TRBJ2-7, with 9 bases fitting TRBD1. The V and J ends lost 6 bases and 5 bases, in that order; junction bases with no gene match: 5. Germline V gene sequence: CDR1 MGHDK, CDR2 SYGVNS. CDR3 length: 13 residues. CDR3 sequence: CASRDRGSNEQYF. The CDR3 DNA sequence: TGTGCCAGCAGGGACAGGGGTAGCAACGAGCAGTACTTC.

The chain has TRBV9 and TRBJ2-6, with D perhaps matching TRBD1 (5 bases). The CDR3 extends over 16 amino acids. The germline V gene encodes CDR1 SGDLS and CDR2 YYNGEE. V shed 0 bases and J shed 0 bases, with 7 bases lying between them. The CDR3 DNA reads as TGTGCCAGCAGCGTAGTTGACAGCTCTGGGGCCAACGTCCTGACTTTC. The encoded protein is CASSVVDSSGANVLTF.

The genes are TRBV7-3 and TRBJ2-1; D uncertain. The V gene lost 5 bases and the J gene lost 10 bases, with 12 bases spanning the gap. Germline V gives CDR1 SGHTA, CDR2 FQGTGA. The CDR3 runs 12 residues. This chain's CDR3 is CASSPQGWEQFF. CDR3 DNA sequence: TGTGCCAGCAGCCCCCAAGGGTGGGAGCAGTTCTTC.

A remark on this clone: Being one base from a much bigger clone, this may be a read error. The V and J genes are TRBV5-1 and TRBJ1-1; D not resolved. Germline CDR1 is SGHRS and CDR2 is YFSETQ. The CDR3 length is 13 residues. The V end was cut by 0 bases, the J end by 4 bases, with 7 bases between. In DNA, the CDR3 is TGCGCCAGCAGCTTGGACGGGAGCACTGAAGCTTTCTTT. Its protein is CASSLDGSTEAFF.